These 7 T cell receptor beta chains were all obtained from the same sample, sequenced in a study of blood T cell repertoires in COVID-19. Method: immunoSEQ multiplex PCR; TCRdb's copy keeps in-frame clones and lacks some. Among about 280,000 clones, around 90% were seen once, and the ten largest hold roughly 2%. Input material: peripheral blood. These receptors came from a woman aged 50 to 65 who had recovered from COVID-19.

CDR3 loop: CSVTGTGNTEAFF. CDR3 DNA sequence: TGCAGCGTTACCGGGACAGGGAACACTGAAGCTTTCTTT. This chain connects TRBV29-1 to TRBJ1-1; TRBD1 agrees at 8 bases. The length of the CDR3 is 13 residues. In germline, CDR1 is SQVTM, CDR2 ANQGSEA. The junction had 3 bases not matched to a gene; V was cut back by 5 bases and J by 1 base.

Worth noting for this clone: A read error may account for a junction end that differs from germline. The J gene is TRBJ2-4, the V gene TRBV11-2; weak D call: TRBD1 (8 bases). Germline V lookup: CDR1 SGHAT, CDR2 FQNNGV. The CDR3 is made up of 13 amino acids. The CDR3, as DNA: TGTGCCAGCAGCCCCAACCTGGACAGGGAGGGGGCCTTC. The encoded protein is CASSPNLDREGAF.

The chain is built from TRBV11-3 and TRBJ2-7, with 10 bases identical to TRBD1. The V gene end was trimmed by 4 bases and the J gene end by 5 bases; junction bases not matched to a gene: 5. The CDR3 has 14 amino acids. CDR1 and CDR2 from the germline V gene are SGHNT and YENEEA. CDR3 amino acids: CASSSRQGADEQYF. CDR3 bases: TGTGCCAGCAGCTCCAGACAGGGGGCAGACGAGCAGTACTTC.

The rearrangement uses TRBV7-9 and TRBJ1-1; 8 positions agree with TRBD1. The CDR3 totals 15 residues. Germline CDR1 and CDR2: SEHNR and FQNEAQ (reference sequence). Trimming removed 8 bases from V and 3 bases from J; junction bases left unmatched: 11. For the CDR3, the DNA is TGTGCCAGCTTTTACCGGACAGGGATGGACACTGAAGCTTTCTTT. It codes for CASFYRTGMDTEAFF.

CDR3 sequence reads: CASSIVAENYEQYF. CDR3 DNA sequence: TGTGCCAGTAGTATAGTTGCCGAGAACTACGAGCAGTACTTC. The chain couples TRBV19 to TRBJ2-7; unclear D gene. The V gene's germline CDR1 is LNHDA and CDR2 SQIVND (reference sequence). V gave up 1 base and J gave up 3 bases, with 10 bases separating them. CDR3 length: 14 amino acids.

The V gene is TRBV9, the J gene TRBJ2-7; possible D gene TRBD1, 5 bases. This CDR3 is 14 amino acids long. Germline V gives CDR1 SGDLS, CDR2 YYNGEE. V was cut by 0 bases and J by 2 bases, with 9 bases left in between. In nucleotides, the CDR3 is TGTGCCAGCAGCGTAGGACAGACAGCCTACGAGCAGTACTTC. Protein sequence: CASSVGQTAYEQYF.

This chain connects TRBV7-9 to TRBJ2-3; 8 bases are shared with TRBD2. Germline loops: CDR1 SEHNR, CDR2 FQNEAQ (reference sequence). This CDR3 region has 16 residues. V dropped 4 bases and J dropped 2; count of bases not matched to a gene: 8. The DNA of the CDR3 is TGTGCCAGCAGCTACTCTCCGGGGGGGCTCACAGATACGCAGTATTTT. It codes for CASSYSPGGLTDTQYF.